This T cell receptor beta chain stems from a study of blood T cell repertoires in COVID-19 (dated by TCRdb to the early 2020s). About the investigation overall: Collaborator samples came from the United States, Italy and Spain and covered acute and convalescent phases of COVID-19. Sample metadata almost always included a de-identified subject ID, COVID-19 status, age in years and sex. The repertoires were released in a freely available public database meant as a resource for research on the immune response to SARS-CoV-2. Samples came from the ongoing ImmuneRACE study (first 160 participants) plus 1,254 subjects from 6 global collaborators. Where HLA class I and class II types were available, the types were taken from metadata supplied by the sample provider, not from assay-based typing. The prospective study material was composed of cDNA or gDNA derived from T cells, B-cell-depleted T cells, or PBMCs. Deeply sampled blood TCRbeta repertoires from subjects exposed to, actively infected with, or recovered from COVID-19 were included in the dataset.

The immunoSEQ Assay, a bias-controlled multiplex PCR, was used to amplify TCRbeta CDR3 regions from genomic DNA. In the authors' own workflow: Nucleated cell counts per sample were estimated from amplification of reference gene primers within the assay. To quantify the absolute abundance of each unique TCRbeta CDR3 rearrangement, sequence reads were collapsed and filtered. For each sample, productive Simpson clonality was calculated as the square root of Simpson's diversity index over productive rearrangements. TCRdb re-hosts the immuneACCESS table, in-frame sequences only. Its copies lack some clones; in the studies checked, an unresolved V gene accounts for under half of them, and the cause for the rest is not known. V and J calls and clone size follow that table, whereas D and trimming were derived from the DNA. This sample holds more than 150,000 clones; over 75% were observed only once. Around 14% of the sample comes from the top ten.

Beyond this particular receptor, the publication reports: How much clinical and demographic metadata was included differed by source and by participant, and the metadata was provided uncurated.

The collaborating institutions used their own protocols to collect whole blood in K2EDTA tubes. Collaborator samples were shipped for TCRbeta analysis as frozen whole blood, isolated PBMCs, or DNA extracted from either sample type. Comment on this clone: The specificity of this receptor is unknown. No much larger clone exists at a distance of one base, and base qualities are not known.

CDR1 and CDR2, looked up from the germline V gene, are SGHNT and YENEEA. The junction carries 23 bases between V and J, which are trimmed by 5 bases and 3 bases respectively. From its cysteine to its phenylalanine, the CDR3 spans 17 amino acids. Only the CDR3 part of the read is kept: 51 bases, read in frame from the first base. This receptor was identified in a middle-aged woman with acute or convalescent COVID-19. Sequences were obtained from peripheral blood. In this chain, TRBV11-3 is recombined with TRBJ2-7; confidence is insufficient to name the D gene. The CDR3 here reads CASSPESPERLGYEQYF. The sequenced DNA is TGTGCCAGCAGCCCTGAGTCGCCCGAGCGATTGGGCTACGAGCAGTACTTC.